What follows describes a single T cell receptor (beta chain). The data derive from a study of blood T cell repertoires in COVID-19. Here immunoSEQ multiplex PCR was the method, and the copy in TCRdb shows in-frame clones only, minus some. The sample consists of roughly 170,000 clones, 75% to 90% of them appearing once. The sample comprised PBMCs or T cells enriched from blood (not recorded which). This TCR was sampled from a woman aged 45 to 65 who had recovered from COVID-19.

The CDR3: CASSIDPRQGVTWNTEAFF. The CDR3 DNA sequence: TGTGCCAGTAGTATAGATCCCAGACAGGGGGTCACGTGGAACACTGAAGCTTTCTTT. The V call is TRBV19, the J call TRBJ1-1, with 9 nucleotides matching TRBD1. The junction had 12 bases not matched to a gene; V was cut back by 0 bases and J by 1 base. The CDR3 covers 19 residues. CDR1 is LNHDA, CDR2 SQIVND, per germline (reference sequence).